One sample yielded the 13 T cell receptor beta chains listed below, sequenced in a study of CD8 T cells in cerebrospinal fluid in Alzheimer's disease. TCRdb reprocessed the 10x single-cell sequencing reads, with one entry per CDR3 protein and no DNA. The sample table includes over 1,000 distinct CDR3 sequences. Sequencing was done on a sample of cerebrospinal fluid. The receptors were sampled from a human donor in good health.

Its frequency marks this clonotype as medium-sized. The V gene is TRBV20-1, the J gene TRBJ2-1; TCRdb reports TRBD2, a call that lacks DNA to check it against. Germline V lookup: CDR1 DFQATT, CDR2 SNEGSKA (reference sequence). The CDR3 loop spans 14 amino acids. The CDR3 loop reads CSARDQREHGEQFF.

This clonotype ranks as large in terms of frequency. This chain joins TRBV5-1 and TRBJ2-7; no DNA is available, so the TRBD1 call from TCRdb remains unchecked. Germline loops: CDR1 SGHRS, CDR2 YFSETQ. The CDR3 has 14 amino acids. CDR3 sequence reads: CASSRTGGDGEQYF.

This clonotype is medium-sized by frequency. The chain carries TRBV7-9 and TRBJ1-1. This CDR3 region has 15 residues. CDR1 and CDR2 (germline): SEHNR, FQNEAQ (reference sequence). CDR3 region: CASSLALGADTEAFF.

This clonotype counts as large by frequency. This chain links TRBV25-1 with TRBJ1-1. The germline V gene encodes CDR1 MGHDK and CDR2 SYGVNS. This CDR3 is 12 amino acids long. CDR3 protein: CASGVRGPEAFF.

By frequency, this clonotype is large. The chain recombines TRBV4-1 with TRBJ2-7; TCRdb picks TRBD1, but there is no DNA to check that call. The V gene's germline CDR1 is MGHRA and CDR2 YSYEKL. The CDR3 length is 17 residues. CDR3 loop: CASSQAHTGAYSYEQYF.

This clonotype shows up as large by frequency. This sequence joins TRBV7-2 and TRBJ2-5; there is no DNA to check the TCRdb D call of TRBD2. The germline gives CDR1 SGHTA, CDR2 FQGNSA. This CDR3 comprises 15 residues. The CDR3 spells CASSPRGGREETQYF.

Considering frequency, this clonotype is large. The CDR3 sequence is CATSWGGTSGSDEQFF. The chain joins TRBV24-1 to TRBJ2-1; TCRdb returns TRBD2, unconfirmable since there is no DNA. Germline CDR1 is KGHDR and CDR2 is SFDVKD. This CDR3 contains 16 residues.

This clonotype is labeled medium-sized based on frequency. The J gene is TRBJ2-7, the V gene TRBV6-2 or TRBV6-3; lacking DNA, the TRBD2 call made by TCRdb goes unchecked. Germline V lookup: CDR1 MNHEY, CDR2 SVGEGT. The CDR3 spans 14 residues. The CDR3 is CASKLAGKSYEQYF.

The genes are TRBV5-6 and TRBJ1-3; the TCRdb D gene call, TRBD1, has no DNA to confirm it. Per germline, CDR1 SGHDT and CDR2 YYEEEE. The CDR3 length is 13 residues. The CDR3 loop is CASSLGQGDTIYF. Full variable domain (missing parts from reference TRBV5-6 and TRBJ1-3): DAGVTQSPTHLIKTRGQQVTLRCSPKSGHDTVSWYQQALGQGPQFIFQYYEEEERQRGNFPDRFSGHQFPNYSSELNVNALLLGDSALYLCASSLGQGDTIYFGEGSWLTVV.

According to its frequency, this clonotype is medium-sized. J is TRBJ2-1 and V is TRBV19; without DNA, the TCRdb call of TRBD2 cannot be checked. The CDR3 length is 14 residues. Germline CDR1 is LNHDA and CDR2 is SQIVND (reference sequence). The CDR3 protein is CASRGASGKNEQFF.

This clonotype ranks as large (0.1 to 1%) in terms of frequency. The CDR3 spells CASRSRAGGSYEQYF. The chain uses TRBV7-9 and TRBJ2-7; the D gene TCRdb calls, TRBD2, cannot be checked with no DNA. The CDR3 sequence is 15 residues long. Germline V gene lookup returns CDR1 SEHNR and CDR2 FQNEAQ (reference sequence).

This clonotype is labeled medium-sized based on frequency. V gene TRBV18 combines with J gene TRBJ2-1. The CDR3 runs to 15 residues. Looked up from germline, CDR1 is KGHSH and CDR2 is LQKENI. The CDR3: CASSPSGSSYNEQFF.

Its frequency marks this clonotype as medium-sized. CDR3 sequence reads: CASSHDASGDIYNEQFF. The gene calls are TRBV4-3 and TRBJ2-1; TCRdb names TRBD2, which stays unverified in the absence of DNA. The CDR3 covers 17 residues. Germline V gene lookup returns CDR1 LGHNA and CDR2 YSLEER.